The source of this TCR beta chain is a study of cytomegalovirus exposure and HLA in healthy donors. V gave up 2 bases and J gave up 2 bases; unmatched junction bases: 4. CDR1 and CDR2 (germline): SGHDT, YYEEEE. This CDR3 is 15 amino acids long. PCR amplification relied on 60 Vbeta primers (plus 13 Jbeta primers). This table comes from immunoSEQ multiplex PCR, and its TCRdb copy is limited to in-frame clones, with some not included. The sample contains 60,000 to 85,000 clones, around 78% of which appear only once. The receptor comes from a middle-aged man in good health and CMV-seronegative. The V call is TRBV5-6, the J call TRBJ2-3, with 8 bases that match TRBD2. The sample comprised PBMCs. The CDR3 sequence: CASSFGGGYTDTQYF. DNA for the CDR3: TGTGCCAGCAGCTTCGGCGGGGGGTACACAGATACGCAGTATTTT.